These T cell receptor beta chains were read from a single sample in a study of spatial heterogeneity in lung cancer. A single record per CDR3 protein comes from TCRdb applying MiXCR to the 5' RACE reads. In the table there are some 23,000 distinct CDR3 sequences, around 6% of which are singletons. The sequencing here drew on lung tumor tissue, taken at surgery. These receptors came from a male donor with early-stage non-small cell lung cancer. CDR3s include the opening cysteine and the closing phenylalanine or tryptophan. D genes are given only for firm matches. The size of a clone is reported for some rows only, either as once, few or many, or as a class for expanded clones.

abundance	v_gene	d_gene	j_gene	CDR3aa	CDR3nt
many	TRBV2	.	TRBJ2-3	CASSDGRVGTDTQYF	TGTGCCAGCAGTGACGGTCGGGTAGGGACAGATACGCAGTATTTT
.	TRBV7-2	.	TRBJ2-7	CASSLAVLYEQYF	TGTGCCAGCAGCTTAGCGGTTCTCTACGAGCAGTACTTC
medium-sized	TRBV15	.	TRBJ2-7	CATSRDLRGGEQYF	TGTGCCACCAGCAGAGATCTGAGGGGCGGCGAGCAGTACTTC
few	TRBV20-1	.	TRBJ1-2	CSVPSGQIKDGYTF	TGCAGTGTCCCGAGCGGACAGATTAAGGATGGCTACACCTTC
.	TRBV29-1	.	TRBJ1-3	CSVDESGADTIYF	TGCAGCGTTGATGAGTCAGGGGCTGACACCATATATTTT
many	TRBV7-9	.	TRBJ2-3	CASSLRAGGRPHTDTQYF	TGTGCCAGCAGCTTACGCGCTGGGGGCCGTCCTCACACAGATACGCAGTATTTT
few	TRBV30	.	TRBJ1-5	CAWSVADNQPQHF	TGTGCCTGGAGTGTTGCGGACAATCAGCCCCAGCATTTT
few	TRBV7-3	TRBD2	TRBJ2-3	CASSLTASGMHGTQYF	TGTGCCAGCAGCTTAACGGCTAGCGGGATGCATGGTACGCAGTATTTT
many	TRBV28	.	TRBJ1-5	CASSKDYSNQPQHF	TGTGCCAGCAGTAAAGATTATAGCAATCAGCCCCAGCATTTT
many	TRBV27	.	TRBJ1-2	CASSLQGDPNYGYTF	TGTGCCAGCAGTCTACAGGGAGATCCTAACTATGGCTACACCTTC
few	TRBV5-1	.	TRBJ1-1	CASSLADPMNTEAFF	TGCGCCAGCAGCTTGGCCGATCCCATGAACACTGAAGCTTTCTTT
many	TRBV7-9	.	TRBJ1-3	CASSPEEGLAGNTIYF	TGTGCCAGCAGCCCAGAAGAGGGTTTAGCTGGAAACACCATATATTTT
.	TRBV30	.	TRBJ2-7	CAWGPPNYEQYF	TGTGCCTGGGGGCCCCCCAACTACGAGCAGTACTTC
medium-sized	TRBV7-2	.	TRBJ2-1	CASSLYDEQFF	TGTGCCAGCAGCCTCTATGATGAGCAGTTCTTC
many	TRBV29-1	TRBD2	TRBJ2-7	CSVRGEYEQYF	TGCAGCGTCCGGGGGGAATACGAGCAGTACTTC
many	TRBV20-1	.	TRBJ1-1	CSARGWDTEAFF	TGCAGTGCTAGGGGGTGGGACACTGAAGCTTTCTTT
.	TRBV3-1	.	TRBJ2-3	CASSLGVDTQYF	TGTGCCAGCAGCCTGGGGGTCGATACGCAGTATTTT
medium-sized	TRBV20-1	.	TRBJ1-5	CSARTGFSNQPQHF	TGCAGTGCTAGAACAGGTTTCAGCAATCAGCCCCAGCATTTT
many	TRBV19	.	TRBJ1-2	CASTIDPAYYGYTF	TGTGCCAGTACTATCGATCCCGCTTACTATGGCTACACCTTC
.	TRBV4-1	.	TRBJ1-1	CASSMNTEVFF	TGCGCCAGCAGTATGAACACTGAAGTTTTCTTT
.	TRBV5-4	.	TRBJ2-1	CASSSTGNEQFF	TGTGCCAGCAGCTCGACGGGGAATGAGCAGTTCTTC
few	TRBV7-9	.	TRBJ2-3	CASSLAAGTYTDTQYF	TGTGCCAGCAGCTTAGCCGCCGGGACTTACACAGATACGCAGTATTTT
few	TRBV28	.	TRBJ2-7	CASSRSVNEQYF	TGTGCCAGCAGTAGGAGCGTAAACGAGCAGTACTTC
many	TRBV13	.	TRBJ2-7	CASSSNRDFYEQYF	TGTGCCAGCAGCTCGAACAGGGATTTCTACGAGCAGTACTTC
many	TRBV2	TRBD1	TRBJ1-1	CASRENYRGNTEAFF	TGTGCCAGCAGGGAGAATTACAGGGGGAACACTGAAGCTTTCTTT
.	TRBV28	TRBD1	TRBJ1-4	CASYRGTNEKLFF	TGTGCCAGCTACAGGGGGACTAATGAAAAACTGTTTTTT
many	TRBV20-1	TRBD1	TRBJ2-1	CSARESGQPTNEQFF	TGCAGTGCTAGAGAATCGGGACAGCCGACCAATGAGCAGTTCTTC
medium-sized	TRBV12-3/TRBV12-4	.	TRBJ2-7	CASNRDGPYEQYF	TGTGCCAGCAACCGGGACGGACCCTACGAGCAGTACTTC
many	TRBV7-2	.	TRBJ2-1	CASSLVGTFSYNEQFF	TGTGCCAGCAGCTTAGTTGGGACTTTCTCCTACAATGAGCAGTTCTTC
many	TRBV4-3	TRBD2	TRBJ2-3	CASSQASSGRVWDTQYF	TGCGCCAGCAGCCAAGCGTCTAGCGGGAGGGTGTGGGATACGCAGTATTTT
many	TRBV14	TRBD2	TRBJ2-1	CASSQGSGGAYNEQFF	TGTGCCAGCAGCCAAGGTAGCGGGGGGGCCTACAATGAGCAGTTCTTC